This passage covers 30 T cell receptor beta chains from one sample sequenced in a study of blood T cell repertoires in COVID-19. TCRdb's table, derived via immunoSEQ multiplex PCR, lists solely in-frame clones and lacks some. Of hundreds of thousands of clones listed, 70% to 90% are singletons. Sequenced: peripheral blood. These TCRs come from a woman younger than 45 with active or convalescent COVID-19.

This rearrangement joins TRBV5-6 to TRBJ1-1; D gene ambiguous. This CDR3 is 16 amino acids long. Germline V lookup: CDR1 SGHDT, CDR2 YYEEEE. The germline V and J ends were trimmed by 1 base and 2 bases, with 15 bases remaining between them. The CDR3 is CASSLPSGFINTEAFF. The CDR3 DNA follows: TGTGCCAGCAGCTTGCCCTCCGGGTTTATCAACACTGAAGCTTTCTTT.

The gene calls are TRBV13 and TRBJ1-2; TRBD1 matches 9 bases. The CDR3 loop spans 16 amino acids. Trimming at V came to 0 bases and at J to 6 bases, leaving 8 bases not matched to a gene. Germline CDR1 reads PRHDT; CDR2 reads FYEKMQ (reference sequence). CDR3 loop: CASSLGHWTGEDGYTF. The CDR3 DNA reads TGTGCCAGCAGCTTAGGCCACTGGACAGGGGAGGATGGCTACACCTTC.

The V gene is TRBV6-5, the J gene TRBJ2-5, with D tentatively TRBD1 (5 bases). V gave up 2 bases and J gave up 5 bases, with 15 bases separating them. CDR1 is MNHEY and CDR2 is SVGAGI in the germline V gene. The CDR3 totals 15 residues. The CDR3 sequence: CASSYPASGKETQYF. Written as DNA, the CDR3 is TGTGCCAGCAGTTACCCTGCATCAGGGAAGGAGACCCAGTACTTC.

The chain combines TRBV2 with TRBJ1-4; possibly TRBD1 for D (6 bases). The ends were cut back, 7 bases at V and 8 bases at J, with 17 bases in the middle. The CDR3 has 14 residues. Per germline, CDR1 SNHLY and CDR2 FYNNEI. CDR3 DNA: TGTGCCAGCAATCTGGGGGCGGTTGGCGAAAAACTGTTTTTT. Its protein product is CASNLGAVGEKLFF.

The CDR3 loop reads CASSLLAGVTDTQYF. The CDR3 DNA reads TGTGCCAGCAGTTTACTAGCGGGGGTGACAGATACGCAGTATTTT. The chain uses TRBV28 and TRBJ2-3; 10 nucleotides line up with TRBD2. Germline values: CDR1 MDHEN, CDR2 SYDVKM. This CDR3 has 15 residues. J lost 3 bases, V lost 2 bases, and 2 bases had no gene match.

This chain links TRBV4-2 with TRBJ2-1; a weak D match, TRBD2 (6 bases). The germline V gene encodes CDR1 LGHNA and CDR2 YNFKEQ. V was shortened by 2 bases and J by 2 bases, with 16 bases between the two germline ends. The CDR3 has 17 amino acids. The CDR3 DNA follows: TGTGCCAGCAGCCAAATATACGGGGGTGGTGCCTACAATGAGCAGTTCTTC. It specifies CASSQIYGGGAYNEQFF.

This clone was detected only a few times. The chain links TRBV12-3 or TRBV12-4 to TRBJ2-1; D gene uncertain. V lost 2 bases, J lost 5 bases, and 7 bases lay in between. The CDR3 is 13 residues long. Here the CDR3 reads CASSLSRNNEQFF. CDR3 bases: TGTGCCAGCAGTTTATCGCGGAACAATGAGCAGTTCTTC.

This chain connects TRBV28 to TRBJ2-7; D is unclear. The CDR3 sequence is 13 residues long. V was cut by 2 bases and J by 3 bases, with 8 bases left in between. Germline V gene data show CDR1 as MDHEN and CDR2 as SYDVKM. The CDR3 sequence: CASSLIQNYEQYF. The DNA of the CDR3 is TGTGCCAGCAGTTTAATCCAAAACTACGAGCAGTACTTC. Drawing the rest from reference TRBV28 and TRBJ2-7, the complete variable domain is DVKVTQSSRYLVKRTGEKVFLECVQDMDHENMFWYRQDPGLGLRLIYFSYDVKMKEKGDIPEGYSVSREKKERFSLILESASTNQTSMYLCASSLIQNYEQYFGPGTRLTVT.

This rearrangement joins TRBV10-3 to TRBJ2-7, with 9 bases lining up with TRBD2. V lost 4 bases and J lost 1; bases outside the gene matches: 5. The CDR3 length is 15 residues. CDR1 and CDR2 from the germline V gene are ENHRY and SYGVKD. The CDR3 loop reads CAISAAGGDSYEQYF. CDR3 nucleotide sequence: TGTGCCATCAGTGCGGCGGGAGGGGATTCCTACGAGCAGTACTTC.

The chain joins TRBV6-1 to TRBJ1-3, with TRBD1 as a possible D gene (5 bases). The CDR3 runs 19 residues. Trimming removed 0 bases from V and 0 bases from J, with 18 bases in between. Germline CDR1 and CDR2: MNHNS and SASEGT. CDR3 sequence reads: CASSEALRGWGPSGNTIYF. For the CDR3, the DNA is TGTGCCAGCAGTGAAGCGCTTCGGGGGTGGGGCCCCTCTGGAAACACCATATATTTT.

This chain joins TRBV27 and TRBJ1-2; the match to TRBD1 covers 11 bases. The trim removed 5 bases at V and 3 bases at J, leaving 11 bases unmatched. Germline V gene lookup returns CDR1 MNHEY and CDR2 SMNVEV (reference sequence). The CDR3 has 17 residues. The CDR3 reads CASSPIMDRGPDYGYTF. The CDR3 nucleotides read TGTGCCAGCAGTCCAATAATGGACAGGGGGCCTGACTATGGCTACACCTTC.

There are a few counts of this clone. V gene TRBV29-1 combines with J gene TRBJ1-1; D is ambiguous. The germline V gene has CDR1 SQVTM and CDR2 ANQGSEA. Trimming took off 4 bases at V and 2 bases at J, with 11 bases between the two ends. CDR3 length: 13 amino acids. CDR3 in DNA: TGCAGCGTTGTTACAAACCTTAACACTGAAGCTTTCTTT. This encodes CSVVTNLNTEAFF.

The chain couples TRBV4-1 to TRBJ1-4, with D perhaps TRBD1 (5 bases). There are 17 residues in the CDR3. Germline V gene data show CDR1 as MGHRA and CDR2 as YSYEKL. Trimming removed 8 bases from V and 7 bases from J, with 26 bases in between. The CDR3: CASSRGGSSISVEKLFF. CDR3 nucleotides: TGCGCCAGCTCGCGGGGGGGATCGTCTATTTCGGTTGAAAAACTGTTTTTT.

This chain links TRBV3-1 (or the pseudogene TRBV3-2) with TRBJ2-5; 9 bases fit TRBD1. Per germline, CDR1 LGHDT and CDR2 YNNKEL (reference sequence). The J segment lost 5 bases and the V segment lost 1 base, leaving 2 bases of the junction unmatched. The CDR3 has 14 amino acids. The CDR3 spells CASSQAGTGETQYF. DNA of the CDR3: TGTGCCAGCAGCCAAGCCGGGACAGGGGAGACCCAGTACTTC.

The V and J genes are TRBV10-1 and TRBJ1-6; 12 nucleotides align to TRBD1. Germline CDR1 is WNHNN and CDR2 is SYGVQD (reference sequence). The V gene end was trimmed by 5 bases and the J gene end by 7 bases; junction bases not matched to a gene: 15. CDR3 length: 19 amino acids. CDR3 in amino acids: CASSRSWGTGGARNSPLHF. DNA for the CDR3: TGCGCCAGCAGTCGGAGTTGGGGGACAGGGGGCGCGCGGAATTCACCCCTCCACTTT.

The V and J genes are TRBV7-2 and TRBJ2-5; 9 bases are a match to TRBD2. J was trimmed by 7 bases and V by 0 bases; bases with no gene match: 12. The germline gives CDR1 SGHTA, CDR2 FQGNSA. This CDR3 contains 17 residues. In nucleotides, the CDR3 is TGTGCCAGCAGCTTAGCGCGTATTAGCGGGAGTGGGGGGACCCAGTACTTC. Translation gives CASSLARISGSGGTQYF.

The V and J genes are TRBV11-2 and TRBJ2-5; 7 nucleotides align to TRBD2. The CDR3 runs 17 residues. The ends lost 1 base at V and 5 bases at J; junction bases unmatched: 13. CDR1 and CDR2 (germline): SGHAT, FQNNGV. Here the CDR3 DNA reads TGTGCCAGCAGCTTAGGAATTTTGGGCGGGAGTCGGGAGACCCAGTACTTC. Residues: CASSLGILGGSRETQYF.

V is TRBV6-5 and J is TRBJ2-7, with a possible D match to TRBD2 (7 bases). Germline V gives CDR1 MNHEY, CDR2 SVGAGI. The CDR3 is made up of 14 amino acids. V was pared by 0 bases and J by 5 bases, with 11 bases between. The CDR3, as DNA: TGTGCCAGCAGTTACTCGGGGGGGGGCGACGAGCAGTACTTC. As protein: CASSYSGGGDEQYF.

V gene TRBV19 combines with J gene TRBJ1-1, with TRBD1 identical over 9 bases. CDR3 length: 14 residues. Losses at the gene ends were 3 bases for V and 4 bases for J; bases not matched to a gene: 3. Germline V gene data show CDR1 as LNHDA and CDR2 as SQIVND (reference sequence). The chain's CDR3 is CASSIGQGITEAFF. DNA of the CDR3: TGTGCCAGTAGTATTGGACAGGGGATCACTGAAGCTTTCTTT.

The genes are TRBV27 and TRBJ2-2, with 8 bases lining up with TRBD1. Germline V gives CDR1 MNHEY, CDR2 SMNVEV (reference sequence). J was trimmed by 6 bases and V by 2 bases; bases with no gene match: 8. CDR3 size: 16 residues. The CDR3 DNA is TGTGCCAGCAGTTTAGTCGGACAGGGTTTTTCCGGGGAGCTGTTTTTT. It specifies CASSLVGQGFSGELFF.

This chain connects TRBV18 to TRBJ1-2; D gene uncertain. Deletions cut 3 bases from V and 2 bases from J, with 7 bases between. The CDR3 has 13 amino acids. The germline gives CDR1 KGHSH, CDR2 LQKENI. CDR3 bases: TGTGCCAGCTCACCCGACATAAACTATGGCTACACCTTC. Translation: CASSPDINYGYTF.

This clone appeared once. The rearrangement links TRBV25-1 to TRBJ2-3; the D is unclear. CDR1 is MGHDK, CDR2 SYGVNS, per germline. The CDR3 totals 14 residues. V dropped 1 base and J dropped 2 bases, with 7 bases sitting between them. The CDR3 loop reads CASSESSLTDTQYF. CDR3 bases: TGTGCCAGCAGTGAATCAAGCCTCACAGATACGCAGTATTTT.

V and J are TRBV18 and TRBJ2-3; tentative D call: TRBD2 (6 bases). This CDR3 has 16 residues. Germline lookup yields CDR1 KGHSH and CDR2 LQKENI. Trimming shortened V by 6 bases and J by 1 base, and 17 bases separated the two germline ends. The CDR3 DNA follows: TGTGCCAGCTCCCAACCGGGGGTAGCGGGCACAGATACGCAGTATTTT. Translation: CASSQPGVAGTDTQYF.

The genes are TRBV29-1 and TRBJ2-1, with 12 bases matching TRBD2. The junction had 4 bases not matched to a gene; V was cut back by 2 bases and J by 8 bases. The CDR3 spans 14 residues. Germline V gives CDR1 SQVTM, CDR2 ANQGSEA. The CDR3 reads CSVEPLAGGYEQFF. The CDR3, as DNA: TGCAGCGTTGAACCCCTAGCGGGAGGGTATGAGCAGTTCTTC.

This clone occurred once. This chain uses TRBV5-6 with TRBJ1-5; possibly TRBD1 for D (5 bases). Trimming shortened V by 3 bases and J by 3 bases, and 7 bases separated the two germline ends. Looked up from germline, CDR1 is SGHDT and CDR2 is YYEEEE. The CDR3 sequence is 13 residues long. CDR3 in DNA: TGTGCCAGCAGCTGGGGGGACAATCAGCCCCAGCATTTT. It specifies CASSWGDNQPQHF.

The chain couples TRBV19 to TRBJ2-2; tentatively, D is TRBD1 (5 bases). Germline V gives CDR1 LNHDA, CDR2 SQIVND (reference sequence). V dropped 6 bases and J dropped 0 bases, with 11 bases sitting between them. The CDR3 loop spans 15 amino acids. This CDR3 is CASSIGQTNTGELFF. The CDR3 DNA follows: TGTGCCAGTAGCATCGGACAAACGAACACCGGGGAGCTGTTTTTT.

Regarding this clone: Relative to the germline gene, one junction end is altered; a read error may explain this. The chain uses TRBV6-1 and TRBJ1-2, with D unresolved. Germline V lookup: CDR1 MNHNS, CDR2 SASEGT. The CDR3 is made up of 18 amino acids. CDR3 protein: CASREVVVVQEDFYGYTF. The CDR3, as DNA: TGTGCCAGCAGGGAAGTGGTGGTGGTCCAGGAGGACTTCTATGGCTACACCTTC.

The chain links TRBV5-6 to TRBJ2-5, with TRBD2 matching 10 bases. The CDR3 sequence is 15 residues long. The germline gives CDR1 SGHDT, CDR2 YYEEEE. The ends lost 4 bases at V and 7 bases at J; junction bases unmatched: 10. CDR3 loop: CASSPGLAVVLTQYF. The CDR3 region has the DNA TGTGCCAGCAGCCCTGGACTAGCGGTGGTGTTGACCCAGTACTTC.

This chain joins TRBV5-1 and TRBJ1-4, with no clear D. V gave up 2 bases and J gave up 5 bases, with 13 bases separating them. The CDR3 is made up of 15 amino acids. Germline loops: CDR1 SGHRS, CDR2 YFSETQ. The CDR3 is CASSLFGGENEKLFF. CDR3 bases: TGCGCCAGCAGCTTATTCGGCGGAGAGAATGAAAAACTGTTTTTT.

The chain couples TRBV27 to TRBJ2-3; 10 bases agree with TRBD2. V dropped 6 bases and J dropped 2; count of bases not matched to a gene: 14. This CDR3 is 18 amino acids long. Germline loops: CDR1 MNHEY, CDR2 SMNVEV (reference sequence). CDR3 amino acids: CASRLAGAVAAFTDTQYF. In DNA form, the CDR3 reads TGTGCCAGCAGGCTAGCGGGGGCCGTCGCCGCTTTCACAGATACGCAGTATTTT.